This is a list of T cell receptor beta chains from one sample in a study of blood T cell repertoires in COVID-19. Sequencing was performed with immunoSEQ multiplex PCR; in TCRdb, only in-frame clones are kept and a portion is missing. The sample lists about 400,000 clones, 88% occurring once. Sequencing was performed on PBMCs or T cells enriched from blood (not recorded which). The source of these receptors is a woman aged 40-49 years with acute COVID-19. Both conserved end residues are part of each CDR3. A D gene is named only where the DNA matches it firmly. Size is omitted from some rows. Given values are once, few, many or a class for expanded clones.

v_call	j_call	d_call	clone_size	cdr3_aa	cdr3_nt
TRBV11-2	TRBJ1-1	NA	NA	CASSPRTGTEAFF	TGTGCCAGCAGCCCAAGAACCGGCACTGAAGCTTTCTTT
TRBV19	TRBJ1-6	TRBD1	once	CASSNDRVNSPLHF	TGTGCCAGTAGTAACGACAGGGTGAATTCACCCCTCCACTTT
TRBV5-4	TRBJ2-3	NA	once	CASSLGSGGTDTQYF	TGTGCCAGCAGCCTAGGGTCCGGGGGCACAGATACGCAGTATTTT
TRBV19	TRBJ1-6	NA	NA	CASRILSSYNSPLHF	TGTGCCAGTAGAATCCTTAGCTCCTATAATTCACCCCTCCACTTT
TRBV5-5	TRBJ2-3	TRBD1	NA	CASSIPGTGVTDTQYF	TGTGCCAGCAGCATCCCCGGGACAGGGGTCACAGATACGCAGTATTTT
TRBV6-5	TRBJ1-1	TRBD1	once	CASDRGNTEAFF	TGTGCCAGTGACAGGGGGAACACTGAAGCTTTCTTT
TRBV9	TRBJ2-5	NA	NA	CASSVSGPGGETQYF	TGTGCCAGCAGCGTTTCAGGGCCTGGTGGAGAGACCCAGTACTTC
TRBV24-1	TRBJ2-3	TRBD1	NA	CAIQGQGPTSTDTQYF	TGTGCCATCCAGGGACAGGGACCAACTAGCACAGATACGCAGTATTTT
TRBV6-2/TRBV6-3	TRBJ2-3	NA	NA	CASTPAGSSDTQYF	TGTGCCAGCACCCCAGCGGGTAGCTCAGATACGCAGTATTTT
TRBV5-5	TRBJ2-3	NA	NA	CASSSLGRDTSTDTQYF	TGTGCCAGCAGCTCCCTAGGGCGGGATACTAGCACAGATACGCAGTATTTT
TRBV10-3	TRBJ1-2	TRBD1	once	CAISRTGEYNYGYTF	TGTGCCATCAGTCGGACAGGGGAGTATAACTATGGCTACACCTTC
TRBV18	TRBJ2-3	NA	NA	CASSPSGSLKTDTQYF	TGTGCCAGCTCACCGAGCGGGTCACTAAAAACAGATACGCAGTATTTT
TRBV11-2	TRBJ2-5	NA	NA	CASSSDWAQETQYF	TGTGCCAGCAGCTCAGACTGGGCACAAGAGACCCAGTACTTC
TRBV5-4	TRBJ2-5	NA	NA	CASRAGSLETQYF	TGTGCCAGCAGGGCCGGTAGCTTGGAGACCCAGTACTTC
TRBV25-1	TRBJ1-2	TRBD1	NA	CASSPRQGIVSNYGYTF	TGTGCCAGCAGCCCAAGACAGGGGATAGTATCTAACTATGGCTACACCTTC
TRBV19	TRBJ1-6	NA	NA	CASSIGFRARVSPLHF	TGTGCCAGTAGTATAGGGTTCAGGGCCCGGGTTTCACCCCTCCACTTT
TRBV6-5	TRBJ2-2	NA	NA	CASSYTNRNTGELFF	TGTGCCAGCAGTTACACCAACAGGAACACCGGGGAGCTGTTTTTT
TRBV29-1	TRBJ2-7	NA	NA	CSVEDNGSEQYF	TGCAGCGTTGAAGACAACGGGAGCGAGCAGTACTTC
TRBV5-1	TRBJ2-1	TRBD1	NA	CASSLEGQGAYNEQFF	TGCGCCAGCAGCTTGGAGGGACAGGGGGCCTACAATGAGCAGTTCTTC
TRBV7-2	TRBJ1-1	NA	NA	CASSTTTGNTEAFF	TGTGCCAGCAGCACCACAACAGGGAACACTGAAGCTTTCTTT
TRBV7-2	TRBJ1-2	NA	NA	CASSLVVGDYGYTF	TGTGCCAGCAGCTTAGTTGTTGGAGACTATGGCTACACCTTC
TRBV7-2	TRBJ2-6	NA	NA	CASSLQTAPGANVLTF	TGTGCCAGCAGCCTACAGACAGCTCCTGGGGCCAACGTCCTGACTTTC